The clone carrying this T cell receptor beta chain has at least ten counts. Among the patients, none had received any treatment before thyroid surgery. The data are from a study of metastatic and nonmetastatic thyroid tumors. TCRdb reanalyzed the PCR reads with MiXCR. The sample yields 35,000 to 50,000 clones, around 17% seen once. V was clipped by 3 bases and J by 5 bases, with 11 bases between them. Germline CDR1 is SGDLS and CDR2 is YYNGEE. This CDR3 spans 13 amino acids. J is TRBJ2-5 and V is TRBV9; tentatively, D is TRBD2 (7 bases). The sequenced sample consisted of tumor tissue. The clonotype originates from a female donor with papillary thyroid cancer or a benign thyroid nodule (not recorded which). Some clones in this sample may be carry-over from other donors' samples. The chain's CDR3 is CASSEGGLETQYF. In DNA form, the CDR3 reads TGTGCCAGCAGCGAGGGGGGGCTTGAGACCCAGTACTTC.